This T cell receptor (beta chain) emerged from a study of a mutant IDH1 vaccine in newly diagnosed glioma. Study details: Initiation of the vaccine course occurred 4-6 weeks after radiotherapy alone, or alongside temozolomide cycles. Most had both radiotherapy and temozolomide beforehand; others had only one.

The time point denotes: week 35, safety follow-up. A 20-mer mutant IDH1 peptide at 300 ug was injected subcutaneously with topical imiquimod. Repertoires were generated with immunoSEQ multiplex PCR, while TCRdb's copy carries only in-frame clones and drops some. The sample yields 34,000 or so clones, approximately 77% seen once. A note on this clone: The antigen remains unidentified.

The CDR3 is 15 amino acids. Germline V gene lookup returns CDR1 SGHDN and CDR2 FVKESK. The junction had 7 bases not matched to a gene; V was cut back by 7 bases and J by 3 bases. This clonotype was obtained from a man aged 25 to 45 with glioma. This sample comprised PBMCs, obtained from a glioma patient whose treatment included an IDH1 peptide vaccine. This chain links TRBV14 with TRBJ2-3, with TRBD2 matching over 10 bases. The CDR3 DNA reads TGTGCCAGCACCTCGCTAGCGGGAGTTACAGATACGCAGTATTTT. Translating gives CASTSLAGVTDTQYF.